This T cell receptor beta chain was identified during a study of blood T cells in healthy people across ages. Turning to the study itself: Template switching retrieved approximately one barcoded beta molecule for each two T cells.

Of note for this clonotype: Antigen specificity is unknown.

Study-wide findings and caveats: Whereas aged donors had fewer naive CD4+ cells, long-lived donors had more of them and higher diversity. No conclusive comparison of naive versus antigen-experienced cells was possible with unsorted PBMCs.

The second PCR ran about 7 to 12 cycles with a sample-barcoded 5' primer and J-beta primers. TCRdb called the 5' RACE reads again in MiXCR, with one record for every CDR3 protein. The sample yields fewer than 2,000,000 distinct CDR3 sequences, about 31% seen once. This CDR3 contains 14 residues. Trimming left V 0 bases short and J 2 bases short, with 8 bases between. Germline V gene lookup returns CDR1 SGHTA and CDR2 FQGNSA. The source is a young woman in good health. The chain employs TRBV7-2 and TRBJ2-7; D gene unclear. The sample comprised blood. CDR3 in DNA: TGTGCCAGCAGCTTAGCCATAGGAACCTACGAGCAGTACTTC. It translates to CASSLAIGTYEQYF.